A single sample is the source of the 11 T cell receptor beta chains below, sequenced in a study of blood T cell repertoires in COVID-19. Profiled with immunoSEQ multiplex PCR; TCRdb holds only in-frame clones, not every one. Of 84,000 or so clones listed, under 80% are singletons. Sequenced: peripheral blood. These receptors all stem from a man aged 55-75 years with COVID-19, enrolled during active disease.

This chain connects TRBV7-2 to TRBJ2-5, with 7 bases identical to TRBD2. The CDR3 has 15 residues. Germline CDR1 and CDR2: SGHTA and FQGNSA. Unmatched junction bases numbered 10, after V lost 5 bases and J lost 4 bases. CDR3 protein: CASSPRMAGVETQYF. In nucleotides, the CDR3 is TGTGCCAGCAGCCCCAGGATGGCGGGAGTAGAGACCCAGTACTTC.

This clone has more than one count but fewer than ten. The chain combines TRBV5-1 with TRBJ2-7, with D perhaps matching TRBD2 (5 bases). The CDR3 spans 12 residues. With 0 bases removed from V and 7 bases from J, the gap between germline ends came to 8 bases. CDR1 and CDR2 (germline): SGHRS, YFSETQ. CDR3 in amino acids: CASSLVGSEQYF. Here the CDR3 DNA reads TGCGCCAGCAGCTTGGTGGGGAGTGAGCAGTACTTC.

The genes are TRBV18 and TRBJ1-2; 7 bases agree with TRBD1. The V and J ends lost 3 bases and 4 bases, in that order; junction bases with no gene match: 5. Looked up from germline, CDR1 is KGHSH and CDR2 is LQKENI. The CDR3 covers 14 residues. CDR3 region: CASSPSGQLYGYTF. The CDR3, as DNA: TGTGCCAGCTCACCTTCGGGACAGCTCTATGGCTACACCTTC. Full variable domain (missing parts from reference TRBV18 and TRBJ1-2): NAGVMQNPRHLVRRRGQEARLRCSPMKGHSHVYWYRQLPEEGLKFMVYLQKENIIDESGMPKERFSAEFPKEGPSILRIQQVVRGDSAAYFCASSPSGQLYGYTFGSGTRLTVV.

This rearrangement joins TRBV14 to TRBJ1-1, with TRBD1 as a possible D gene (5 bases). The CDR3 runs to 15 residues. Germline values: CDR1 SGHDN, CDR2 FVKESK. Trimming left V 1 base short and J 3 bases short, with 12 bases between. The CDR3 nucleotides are TGTGCCAGCAGCCAAGCCGGGGGGGAGGACACTGAAGCTTTCTTT. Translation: CASSQAGGEDTEAFF.

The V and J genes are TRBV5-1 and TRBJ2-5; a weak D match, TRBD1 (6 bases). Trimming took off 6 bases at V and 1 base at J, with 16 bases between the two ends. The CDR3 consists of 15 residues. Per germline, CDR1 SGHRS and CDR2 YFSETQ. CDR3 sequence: CASNTIGGIQETQYF. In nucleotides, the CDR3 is TGCGCCAGCAACACGATAGGGGGTATCCAAGAGACCCAGTACTTC. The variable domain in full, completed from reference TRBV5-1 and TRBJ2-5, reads KAGVTQTPRYLIKTRGQQVTLSCSPISGHRSVSWYQQTPGQGLQFLFEYFSETQRNKGNFPGRFSGRQFSNSRSEMNVSTLELGDSALYLCASNTIGGIQETQYFGPGTRLLVL.

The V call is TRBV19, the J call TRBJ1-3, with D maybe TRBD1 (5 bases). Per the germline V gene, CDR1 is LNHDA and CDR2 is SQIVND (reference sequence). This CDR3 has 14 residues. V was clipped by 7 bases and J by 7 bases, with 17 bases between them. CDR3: CASMRRDPRNTIYF. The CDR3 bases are TGTGCCAGTATGCGCAGGGATCCTCGGAACACCATATATTTT.

CDR3 coding DNA: TGTGCCAGCAGCCTTAGGGGATACACCGGGGAGCTGTTTTTT. Protein product: CASSLRGYTGELFF. This chain joins TRBV3-1 (or the pseudogene TRBV3-2) and TRBJ2-2; D may be TRBD1 (5 bases). The CDR3 runs 14 residues. Deletions cut 4 bases from V and 3 bases from J, with 9 bases between. In germline, CDR1 is LGHDT, CDR2 YNNKEL (reference sequence).

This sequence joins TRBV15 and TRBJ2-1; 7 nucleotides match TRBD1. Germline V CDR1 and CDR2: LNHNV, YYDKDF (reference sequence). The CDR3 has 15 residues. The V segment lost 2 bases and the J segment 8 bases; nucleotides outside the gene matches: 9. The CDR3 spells CATSRLTGWQDEQFF. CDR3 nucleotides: TGTGCCACCAGCAGATTGACAGGGTGGCAGGATGAGCAGTTCTTC.

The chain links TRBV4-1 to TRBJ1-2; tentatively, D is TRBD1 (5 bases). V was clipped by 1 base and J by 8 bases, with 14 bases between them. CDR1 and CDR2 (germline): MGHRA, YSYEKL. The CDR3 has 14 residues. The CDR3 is CASSQGRDLIGYTF. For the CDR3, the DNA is TGCGCCAGCAGCCAAGGGAGGGACTTGATAGGCTACACCTTC.

The CDR3 bases are TGTGCCAGCAGCCCAGGGACAGGGAGGTACGAGCAGTACTTC. Amino acids: CASSPGTGRYEQYF. This sequence joins TRBV3-1 (or the pseudogene TRBV3-2) and TRBJ2-7; 9 nucleotides match TRBD1. V was clipped by 4 bases and J by 4 bases; unmatched bases: 5. CDR1 LGHDT and CDR2 YNNKEL come from the germline V gene (reference sequence). The CDR3 is 14 amino acids.

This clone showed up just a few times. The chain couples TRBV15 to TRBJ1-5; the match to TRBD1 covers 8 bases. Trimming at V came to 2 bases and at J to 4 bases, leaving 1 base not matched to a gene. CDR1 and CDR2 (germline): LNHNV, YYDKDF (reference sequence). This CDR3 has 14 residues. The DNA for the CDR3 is TGTGCCACCAGCAGAAACAGGGGGAATCAGCCCCAGCATTTT. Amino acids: CATSRNRGNQPQHF.